The 32 T cell receptor beta chains presented below share a single source sample, sequenced in a study of blood T cell repertoires in COVID-19. Some clones are missing from TCRdb's copy, which holds only in-frame ones; the method was immunoSEQ multiplex PCR. The sample has roughly 430,000 clones; around 90% are singletons. Sequenced material: PBMCs or T cells enriched from blood (not recorded which). These receptors all come from a woman between 35 and 50 years old with acute COVID-19.

This sequence joins TRBV3-1 (or the pseudogene TRBV3-2) and TRBJ2-1; D is ambiguous. CDR3 length: 11 residues. Looked up from germline, CDR1 is LGHDT and CDR2 is YNNKEL (reference sequence). V gave up 5 bases and J gave up 4 bases, with 3 bases separating them. CDR3 coding DNA: TGTGCCAGCAGCGAGTACAATGAGCAGTTCTTC. Translated, it gives CASSEYNEQFF.

This clone was seen a single time. The V call is TRBV29-1, the J call TRBJ1-2, with D maybe TRBD1 (5 bases). CDR1 and CDR2 from the germline V gene are SQVTM and ANQGSEA. The CDR3 sequence is 16 residues long. V lost 2 bases and J lost 4, with 20 bases in between. The CDR3 nucleotides are TGCAGCGTTGAAAGTCGGGAGGGGCCCGAAGGCTATGGCTACACCTTC. Residues: CSVESREGPEGYGYTF.

The chain recombines TRBV9 with TRBJ2-4; TRBD2 agrees at 11 bases. There are 17 residues in the CDR3. Trimming removed 3 bases from V and 3 bases from J; junction bases left unmatched: 8. Germline CDR1 and CDR2: SGDLS and YYNGEE. The CDR3 loop is CASSATSGEGGKNIQYF. CDR3 coding DNA: TGTGCCAGCAGCGCGACTAGCGGGGAGGGAGGCAAAAACATTCAGTACTTC. Supplemented by reference TRBV9 and TRBJ2-4, the full variable domain reads DSGVTQTPKHLITATGQRVTLRCSPRSGDLSVYWYQQSLDQGLQFLIQYYNGEERAKGNILERFSAQQFPDLHSELNLSSLELGDSALYFCASSATSGEGGKNIQYFGAGTRLSVL.

The chain employs TRBV4-2 and TRBJ1-4, with TRBD1 identical over 7 bases. CDR1 is LGHNA and CDR2 is YNFKEQ in the germline V gene. V lost 0 bases, J lost 6 bases, and 4 bases stayed unmatched. CDR3 length: 15 amino acids. CDR3 loop: CASSQDTGDYEKLFF. As DNA, the CDR3 is TGTGCCAGCAGCCAAGATACAGGGGATTATGAAAAACTGTTTTTT.

V gene TRBV5-4 combines with J gene TRBJ1-6, with D uncertain. V was pared by 0 bases and J by 10 bases, with 17 bases between. Germline lookup yields CDR1 SGHNT and CDR2 YYREEE (reference sequence). The CDR3 covers 16 residues. The CDR3 spells CASSLGGARVGSPLHF. The DNA of the CDR3 is TGTGCCAGCAGCTTGGGGGGAGCCCGGGTAGGGTCACCCCTCCACTTT.

V usage is TRBV5-6 and J usage is TRBJ1-1, with TRBD1 matching over 12 bases. With 4 bases clipped from V and 3 bases from J, the junction kept 13 bases outside the gene matches. Germline V gene lookup returns CDR1 SGHDT and CDR2 YYEEEE. The length of the CDR3 is 18 residues. The CDR3: CASSRFLPGQGAYTEAFF. CDR3 DNA: TGTGCCAGCAGCCGTTTTCTACCGGGACAGGGGGCCTACACTGAAGCTTTCTTT.

This sequence joins TRBV9 and TRBJ1-1; maybe TRBD1 (6 bases). Trimming removed 4 bases from V and 4 bases from J, with 14 bases in between. CDR1 SGDLS and CDR2 YYNGEE come from the germline V gene. The CDR3 has 14 residues. The CDR3 DNA reads as TGTGCCAGCAGCCCCCAGGGGTTCGGCACTGAAGCTTTCTTT. Protein product: CASSPQGFGTEAFF. Complete variable domain (other parts from reference TRBV9 and TRBJ1-1): DSGVTQTPKHLITATGQRVTLRCSPRSGDLSVYWYQQSLDQGLQFLIQYYNGEERAKGNILERFSAQQFPDLHSELNLSSLELGDSALYFCASSPQGFGTEAFFGQGTRLTVV.

In regard to this clone: One end of the junction does not line up with germline, which may come from a read error. This chain connects TRBV7-9 to TRBJ2-7, with TRBD1 identical over 8 bases. This CDR3 comprises 14 residues. Looked up from germline, CDR1 is SEHNR and CDR2 is FQNEAQ (reference sequence). CDR3 in amino acids: CASSFPGGSHEQYF. CDR3 nucleotides: TGTGCCAGCAGCTTTCCAGGGGGCTCCCACGAGCAGTACTTC.

The rearrangement links TRBV24-1 to TRBJ1-5, with D possibly TRBD1 on 6 matching bases. There are 14 residues in the CDR3. Germline CDR1 reads KGHDR; CDR2 reads SFDVKD. The V and J ends lost 5 bases and 6 bases respectively, with 13 bases between them. Written as DNA, the CDR3 is TGTGCCACCAGTGCGGCAGGGGCCCCTCAGCCCCAGCATTTT. Encoded protein: CATSAAGAPQPQHF.

The genes are TRBV6-1 and TRBJ1-1, with unresolved D. This CDR3 is 14 amino acids long. The germline CDR1 and CDR2 sequences are MNHNS and SASEGT. V was trimmed by 3 bases and J by 8 bases, leaving 16 bases between them. CDR3 DNA: TGTGCCAGCAGTGAGCCTTTACTCCCCCCCGAAGCTTTCTTT. Translating gives CASSEPLLPPEAFF.

The J gene is TRBJ2-6, the V gene TRBV12-3 or TRBV12-4; D is ambiguous. With 9 bases removed from V and 0 bases from J, the gap between germline ends came to 6 bases. The CDR3 consists of 13 residues. The CDR3, as DNA: TGTGCCAGTCAGGTCTCTGGGGCCAACGTCCTGACTTTC. Protein sequence: CASQVSGANVLTF.

The rearrangement joins TRBV10-3 to TRBJ2-2; 8 bases fit TRBD2. J was trimmed by 7 bases and V by 3 bases; bases with no gene match: 10. The CDR3 extends over 16 amino acids. The germline gives CDR1 ENHRY, CDR2 SYGVKD. Written as DNA, the CDR3 is TGTGCCATCAGTGATTTTTCCGGGGGGGTTTTCGGGGAGCTGTTTTTT. Amino acids: CAISDFSGGVFGELFF.

V gene TRBV5-1 combines with J gene TRBJ2-6; 7 nucleotides agree with TRBD1. V lost 4 bases, J lost 0 bases, and 4 bases stayed unmatched. Germline CDR1 reads SGHRS; CDR2 reads YFSETQ. The CDR3 is made up of 16 amino acids. The CDR3 sequence is CASSPDRFSGANVLTF. The CDR3 DNA follows: TGCGCCAGCAGCCCGGACAGGTTCTCTGGGGCCAACGTCCTGACTTTC.

The chain's CDR3 is CASSHSPTLNQPQHF. The CDR3, as DNA: TGCGCCAGCAGCCATTCCCCCACTCTCAATCAGCCCCAGCATTTT. This rearrangement joins TRBV4-1 to TRBJ1-5; the D is unclear. Between the trimmed V and J ends, which lost 3 bases and 3 bases, there was a span of 12 bases. The germline V gene encodes CDR1 MGHRA and CDR2 YSYEKL. The CDR3 contains 15 residues.

The genes are TRBV19 and TRBJ1-1; TRBD1 agrees at 9 bases. The CDR3 totals 14 residues. Germline lookup yields CDR1 LNHDA and CDR2 SQIVND (reference sequence). The V and J ends lost 2 bases and 4 bases, in that order; junction bases with no gene match: 2. The DNA of the CDR3 is TGTGCCAGTAGTATAACGACAGGGGGCACTGAAGCTTTCTTT. It encodes CASSITTGGTEAFF.

The gene calls are TRBV5-1 and TRBJ1-4; D unclear. The CDR3 is 16 residues long. V was clipped by 0 bases and J by 0 bases, with 9 bases between them. Germline V lookup: CDR1 SGHRS, CDR2 YFSETQ. The CDR3 reads CASSLGRETTNEKLFF. The DNA for the CDR3 is TGCGCCAGCAGCTTGGGGAGGGAAACAACTAATGAAAAACTGTTTTTT.

This clone was counted only a few times. The gene calls are TRBV5-1 and TRBJ1-5, with D possibly TRBD1 on 5 matching bases. Trimming removed 2 bases from V and 0 bases from J, with 9 bases in between. Germline V gives CDR1 SGHRS, CDR2 YFSETQ. CDR3 length: 15 amino acids. DNA of the CDR3: TGCGCCAGCAGCTTCCGGGGGGATAGCAATCAGCCCCAGCATTTT. This translates into CASSFRGDSNQPQHF. Variable domain in full (rest from reference TRBV5-1 and TRBJ1-5): KAGVTQTPRYLIKTRGQQVTLSCSPISGHRSVSWYQQTPGQGLQFLFEYFSETQRNKGNFPGRFSGRQFSNSRSEMNVSTLELGDSALYLCASSFRGDSNQPQHFGDGTRLSIL.

This chain connects TRBV15 to TRBJ1-6, with D uncertain. With 1 base removed from V and 0 bases from J, the gap between germline ends came to 16 bases. The CDR3 covers 19 residues. The germline CDR1 and CDR2 sequences are LNHNV and YYDKDF (reference sequence). The CDR3 is CATSRVPGLRHSYNSPLHF. As DNA, the CDR3 is TGTGCCACCAGCAGAGTCCCTGGCCTTCGCCACTCCTATAATTCACCCCTCCACTTT.

The rearrangement links TRBV25-1 to TRBJ1-5; 9 nucleotides match TRBD1. Losses at the gene ends were 4 bases for V and 0 bases for J; bases not matched to a gene: 1. The germline gives CDR1 MGHDK, CDR2 SYGVNS. This CDR3 is built from 15 residues. The DNA for the CDR3 is TGTGCCAGCAGTGGGACAGGGGTTAGCAATCAGCCCCAGCATTTT. Translating it yields CASSGTGVSNQPQHF. Full variable domain (missing parts from reference TRBV25-1 and TRBJ1-5): EADIYQTPRYLVIGTGKKITLECSQTMGHDKMYWYQQDPGMELHLIHYSYGVNSTEKGDLSSESTVSRIRTEHFPLTLESARPSHTSQYLCASSGTGVSNQPQHFGDGTRLSIL.

This clone was recorded once. This chain connects TRBV27 to TRBJ2-3, with D maybe TRBD1 (5 bases). V was clipped by 7 bases and J by 6 bases, with 17 bases between them. CDR1 and CDR2 from the germline V gene are MNHEY and SMNVEV (reference sequence). This CDR3 region has 14 residues. The chain's CDR3 is CASTRQGMPDTQYF. DNA for the CDR3: TGTGCCAGCACCCGGCAGGGAATGCCCGATACGCAGTATTTT.

V gene TRBV4-1 combines with J gene TRBJ2-7; D not resolved. The CDR3 extends over 14 amino acids. The V gene lost 0 bases and the J gene lost 3 bases, with 9 bases spanning the gap. Germline CDR1 MGHRA, CDR2 YSYEKL. The CDR3 DNA is TGCGCCAGCAGCCAAGATTCAGGTCACTACGAGCAGTACTTC. Translation gives CASSQDSGHYEQYF.

The CDR3 is CSARRQNEQYF. The CDR3 DNA reads TGCAGTGCTAGACGTCAGAACGAGCAGTACTTC. The chain recombines TRBV20-1 with TRBJ2-7; D is unclear. The CDR3 covers 11 residues. The germline gives CDR1 DFQATT, CDR2 SNEGSKA (reference sequence). The V end was cut by 2 bases, the J end by 5 bases, with 7 bases between.

This clone was observed a single time. The genes are TRBV5-1 and TRBJ2-1; D may be TRBD2 (6 bases). From germline, CDR1 is SGHRS and CDR2 YFSETQ. There are 16 residues in the CDR3. Deletions cut 3 bases from V and 4 bases from J, with 17 bases between. CDR3 amino acids: CASSSPGRGAYNEQFF. The CDR3 coding sequence is TGCGCCAGCAGCTCGCCAGGTCGCGGGGCTTACAATGAGCAGTTCTTC. The whole variable domain, remainder taken from reference TRBV5-1 and TRBJ2-1, is KAGVTQTPRYLIKTRGQQVTLSCSPISGHRSVSWYQQTPGQGLQFLFEYFSETQRNKGNFPGRFSGRQFSNSRSEMNVSTLELGDSALYLCASSSPGRGAYNEQFFGPGTRLTVL.

CDR3 sequence reads: CASSPRTSGGQETQYF. The CDR3 nucleotides read TGTGCCAGCTCACCACGGACTAGCGGGGGGCAAGAGACCCAGTACTTC. This chain links TRBV18 with TRBJ2-5, with 14 bases matching TRBD2. Germline V CDR1 and CDR2: KGHSH, LQKENI. CDR3 length: 16 residues. Losses at the gene ends were 1 base for V and 2 bases for J; bases not matched to a gene: 0.

The chain links TRBV25-1 to TRBJ1-2; tentative D call: TRBD1 (6 bases). The CDR3 consists of 14 residues. Germline CDR1 is MGHDK and CDR2 is SYGVNS. V dropped 3 bases and J dropped 7 bases, with 15 bases sitting between them. CDR3: CASSDLQGIIGYTF. In DNA form, the CDR3 reads TGTGCCAGCAGTGATCTTCAGGGGATAATTGGCTACACCTTC.

The chain combines TRBV6-5 with TRBJ2-2, with TRBD1 matching over 9 bases. The ends lost 3 bases at V and 3 bases at J; junction bases unmatched: 2. In germline, CDR1 is MNHEY, CDR2 SVGAGI. The CDR3 is made up of 15 amino acids. The CDR3 DNA is TGTGCCAGCAGTTATAGACAGGGGGACACCGGGGAGCTGTTTTTT. Translating it yields CASSYRQGDTGELFF.

The V and J genes are TRBV30 and TRBJ2-1; tentative D call: TRBD1 (6 bases). V shed 3 bases and J shed 3 bases, with 15 bases lying between them. Germline V gene sequence: CDR1 GTSNPN, CDR2 SVGIG (reference sequence). This CDR3 spans 15 amino acids. CDR3 sequence reads: CAWRGHLTGYNEQFF. In nucleotides, the CDR3 is TGTGCCTGGAGGGGACATTTAACGGGCTACAATGAGCAGTTCTTC.

The CDR3: CAWSVRFFSSSLRDEQFF. The CDR3, as DNA: TGTGCCTGGAGTGTTCGCTTCTTTTCTAGCAGCCTTCGTGATGAGCAGTTCTTC. This chain connects TRBV30 to TRBJ2-1, with D possibly TRBD2 on 5 matching bases. Germline values: CDR1 GTSNPN, CDR2 SVGIG (reference sequence). Trimming stripped 0 bases from V and 8 bases from J, with 26 bases between. This CDR3 spans 18 amino acids.

The rearrangement uses TRBV10-3 and TRBJ1-5; D might be TRBD1 (5 bases). The CDR3 totals 16 residues. Germline V gives CDR1 ENHRY, CDR2 SYGVKD. V was trimmed by 3 bases and J by 5 bases, leaving 17 bases between them. The CDR3 sequence: CAISDGLGGADQPQHF. CDR3 coding DNA: TGTGCCATCAGTGATGGTTTGGGGGGAGCGGATCAGCCCCAGCATTTT.

The chain employs TRBV7-2 and TRBJ1-2; maybe TRBD1 (6 bases). Trimming removed 0 bases from V and 0 bases from J, with 11 bases in between. Germline CDR1 is SGHTA and CDR2 is FQGNSA. The CDR3 totals 16 residues. The CDR3 coding sequence is TGTGCCAGCAGCTTAGCCTCCGGGACACCTAACTATGGCTACACCTTC. Translating gives CASSLASGTPNYGYTF.

This chain links TRBV5-1 with TRBJ2-7; 10 bases are shared with TRBD1. J was trimmed by 5 bases and V by 3 bases; bases with no gene match: 8. Germline V gene sequence: CDR1 SGHRS, CDR2 YFSETQ. The CDR3 totals 15 residues. CDR3 bases: TGCGCCAGCAGCTCCGTGACAGGGGGCGCGAACGAGCAGTACTTC. It encodes CASSSVTGGANEQYF.

This clone was detected only once. The gene calls are TRBV7-2 and TRBJ2-7; D possibly corresponds to TRBD1 (6 bases). V lost 3 bases and J 6 bases, leaving 15 bases between the germline ends. CDR3 length: 14 amino acids. CDR1 and CDR2 from the germline V gene are SGHTA and FQGNSA. The CDR3 spells CASSLVQGFGEQYF. The CDR3 DNA sequence: TGTGCCAGCAGCTTGGTGCAGGGGTTTGGCGAGCAGTACTTC. The variable domain in full, completed from reference TRBV7-2 and TRBJ2-7, reads GAGVSQSPSNKVTEKGKDVELRCDPISGHTALYWYRQSLGQGLEFLIYFQGNSAPDKSGLPSDRFSAERTGGSVSTLTIQRTQQEDSAVYLCASSLVQGFGEQYFGPGTRLTVT.